One and the same sample provided the 29 T cell receptor beta chains below, sequenced in a study of TIL therapy for anti-PD-1-resistant metastatic lung cancer. The time point denotes: pre-treatment sample, taken before nivolumab and TIL therapy. This was the immunoSEQ v3 assay. TCRdb keeps only in-frame clones here, not all; method: immunoSEQ multiplex PCR. The sample includes tens of thousands of clones, 78% seen only once; the top ten take 6% to 8.5%. This specimen was blood, taken at baseline. The source is a person between 30 and 79 years old with non-small cell lung cancer.

This chain links TRBV21-1 with TRBJ2-7. TRBV21-1 is tagged as a pseudogene. CDR3 length: 21 amino acids. DNA of the CDR3: TGTGCCAGCAGCAATGGACTTGGGATAGGAGGGGGTAGGCCTCGATACTACGAGCAGTACTTC. Residues: CASSNGLGIGGGRPRYYEQYF.

V and J are TRBV5-1 and TRBJ2-1; 7 bases match TRBD2. Germline CDR1 reads SGHRS; CDR2 reads YFSETQ. The CDR3 is 14 amino acids. The ends lost 5 bases at V and 7 bases at J; junction bases unmatched: 9. The CDR3 loop reads CASSSLAEGNEQFF. The CDR3 nucleotides read TGCGCCAGCAGTTCTCTAGCGGAGGGTAATGAGCAGTTCTTC.

The DNA of the CDR3 is TGCAGCGTTGACGCGGACAAGGCCCCCGGGGAGCTGTTTTTT. This gives the protein CSVDADKAPGELFF. The chain employs TRBV29-1 and TRBJ2-2, with D perhaps matching TRBD1 (5 bases). Trimming cost V 3 bases and J 6 bases, with 14 bases left between them. The CDR3 spans 14 residues. Germline lookup yields CDR1 SQVTM and CDR2 ANQGSEA.

This chain joins TRBV6-6 and TRBJ2-6; no reliable D call. The CDR3 totals 16 residues. V dropped 0 bases and J dropped 0 bases, with 6 bases sitting between them. The germline V gene has CDR1 MNHNY and CDR2 SVGAGI (reference sequence). CDR3 sequence: CASSYSTASGANVLTF. The DNA for the CDR3 is TGTGCCAGCAGTTACTCGACCGCCTCTGGGGCCAACGTCCTGACTTTC.

V and J are TRBV7-3 and TRBJ2-3; D is perhaps TRBD1 (6 bases). The germline V and J ends were trimmed by 5 bases and 1 base, with 10 bases remaining between them. The CDR3 has 14 amino acids. Germline-derived CDR1 and CDR2 are SGHTA and FQGTGA. Written as DNA, the CDR3 is TGTGCCAGCAGCCTGGGACAACGCACAGATACGCAGTATTTT. Protein: CASSLGQRTDTQYF. Combining the CDR3 with reference TRBV7-3 and TRBJ2-3 gives the whole variable domain GAGVSQTPSNKVTEKGKYVELRCDPISGHTALYWYRQSLGQGPEFLIYFQGTGAADDSGLPNDRFFAVRPEGSVSTLKIQRTERGDSAVYLCASSLGQRTDTQYFGPGTRLTVL.

This clone has just a few counts. The chain is built from TRBV5-4 and TRBJ1-2; weak D call: TRBD1 (6 bases). The CDR3 totals 11 residues. The V gene lost 4 bases and the J gene lost 12 bases, with 13 bases spanning the gap. Germline CDR1 is SGHNT and CDR2 is YYREEE (reference sequence). The CDR3 DNA reads as TGTGCCAGCAGCGTACCAGGGGTCAACACCTTC. Its protein is CASSVPGVNTF.

The chain combines TRBV11-1 with TRBJ1-1; TRBD1 agrees at 11 bases. Germline lookup yields CDR1 SGHAT and CDR2 FQDESV (reference sequence). J gave up 1 base and V 5 bases, and 9 bases lay outside the gene matches. CDR3 length: 17 residues. CDR3 protein: CASSRTGGRLGNTEAFF. The CDR3 DNA reads TGTGCCAGCAGCCGGACAGGGGGCAGACTAGGGAACACTGAAGCTTTCTTT. Full variable domain (remainder filled in from reference TRBV11-1 and TRBJ1-1): EAEVAQSPRYKITEKSQAVAFWCDPISGHATLYWYRQILGQGPELLVQFQDESVVDDSQLPKDRFSAERLKGVDSTLKIQPAELGDSAMYLCASSRTGGRLGNTEAFFGQGTRLTVV.

This chain joins TRBV5-1 and TRBJ1-2, with D perhaps TRBD1 (5 bases). This CDR3 is 15 amino acids long. V was trimmed by 7 bases and J by 0 bases, leaving 16 bases between them. Germline-derived CDR1 and CDR2 are SGHRS and YFSETQ. CDR3 region: CASHLGGAPNYGYTF. The CDR3 nucleotides read TGCGCCAGCCACTTAGGAGGGGCACCTAACTATGGCTACACCTTC.

This clone was detected once. The gene calls are TRBV13 and TRBJ2-7; TRBD2 is a possible D gene (6 bases). Trimming took off 5 bases at V and 4 bases at J, with 18 bases between the two ends. Per the germline V gene, CDR1 is PRHDT and CDR2 is FYEKMQ (reference sequence). This CDR3 comprises 15 residues. CDR3: CASSRHLEGRYEQYF. The CDR3 nucleotides are TGTGCCAGCAGCCGACATTTGGAGGGCCGGTACGAGCAGTACTTC.

V is TRBV14 and J is TRBJ2-4; D unresolved. The CDR3 runs to 14 residues. Trimming cost V 5 bases and J 0 bases, with 8 bases left between them. CDR1 and CDR2 from the germline V gene are SGHDN and FVKESK. CDR3 in amino acids: CASSAVLAKNIQYF. CDR3 in DNA: TGTGCCAGCAGCGCGGTTTTAGCCAAAAACATTCAGTACTTC.

The chain combines TRBV27 with TRBJ1-5; a possible D gene is TRBD1 (5 bases). This CDR3 region has 15 residues. In germline, CDR1 is MNHEY, CDR2 SMNVEV (reference sequence). The germline V and J ends were trimmed by 4 bases and 7 bases, with 17 bases remaining between them. DNA of the CDR3: TGTGCCAGCAGTTATTACTCCGGGGCTCGACAGCCCCAGCATTTT. Residues: CASSYYSGARQPQHF.

This chain uses TRBV6-5 with TRBJ2-7; D may correspond to TRBD1 or TRBD2 (5 bases each). Germline V gene data show CDR1 as MNHEY and CDR2 as SVGAGI. The CDR3 covers 15 residues. Deletions cut 4 bases from V and 1 base from J, with 14 bases between. The CDR3 nucleotides read TGTGCCAGCAGTTCCTTCTCCGGGACGTCCTACGAGCAGTACTTC. Its translation is CASSSFSGTSYEQYF.

The rearrangement links TRBV5-1 to TRBJ1-5; D is uncertain. Germline lookup yields CDR1 SGHRS and CDR2 YFSETQ. V was cut by 0 bases and J by 2 bases, with 12 bases left in between. The CDR3 runs 16 residues. CDR3 in DNA: TGCGCCAGCAGCTTGGCTCAGTTAGGTGGCAATCAGCCCCAGCATTTT. This translates into CASSLAQLGGNQPQHF.

The chain employs TRBV7-2 and TRBJ2-1; 13 nucleotides match TRBD2. J lost 8 bases, V lost 4 bases, and 5 bases had no gene match. Germline V gene data show CDR1 as SGHTA and CDR2 as FQGNSA. The CDR3 consists of 15 residues. This CDR3 reads CASSSLAGGPHEQFF. The CDR3 region has the DNA TGTGCCAGCAGCTCACTAGCGGGAGGGCCCCATGAGCAGTTCTTC.

The chain recombines TRBV5-1 with TRBJ2-1; 11 bases are shared with TRBD2. This CDR3 is built from 16 residues. The germline V gene has CDR1 SGHRS and CDR2 YFSETQ. The ends lost 1 base at V and 2 bases at J; junction bases unmatched: 2. CDR3 sequence (DNA): TGCGCCAGCAGCTTGTTAGCGGGGGGGACCTACAATGAGCAGTTCTTC. Protein product: CASSLLAGGTYNEQFF.

The chain is built from TRBV2 and TRBJ2-7; 11 nucleotides align to TRBD2. Germline-derived CDR1 and CDR2 are SNHLY and FYNNEI. This CDR3 spans 14 amino acids. Trimming cost V 6 bases and J 6 bases; bases outside gene matches: 7. The CDR3 region is CASSRLAGPTEQYF. The DNA for the CDR3 is TGTGCCAGCAGCCGACTAGCGGGGCCCACCGAGCAGTACTTC.

The chain is built from TRBV5-4 and TRBJ2-2; tentatively, D is TRBD1 (6 bases). Germline assignment: CDR1 SGHNT and CDR2 YYREEE (reference sequence). V was trimmed by 1 base and J by 3 bases, leaving 10 bases between them. The CDR3 spans 15 residues. The CDR3 DNA reads as TGTGCCAGCAGCTTGTCGACAGGCTACACCGGGGAGCTGTTTTTT. Its translation is CASSLSTGYTGELFF.

This chain joins TRBV29-1 and TRBJ2-1; D might be TRBD1 (5 bases). The CDR3 contains 12 residues. V was clipped by 0 bases and J by 6 bases, with 6 bases between them. CDR1 is SQVTM, CDR2 ANQGSEA, per germline. This CDR3 is CSVEDRVNEQFF. The CDR3 DNA follows: TGCAGCGTTGAAGACAGGGTCAATGAGCAGTTCTTC.

In regard to this clone: In the same sample, other DNA sequences code for this CDR3. The chain is built from TRBV6-4 and TRBJ2-6; D unresolved. V dropped 3 bases and J dropped 3 bases, with 6 bases sitting between them. Germline V gives CDR1 MRHNA, CDR2 SNTAGT. This CDR3 is 14 amino acids long. The CDR3 spells CASSEGSGANVLTF. CDR3 DNA sequence: TGTGCCAGCAGTGAGGGTAGTGGGGCCAACGTCCTGACTTTC.

This clone has more than one count but fewer than ten. J is TRBJ1-1 and V is TRBV19; D gene uncertain. The V end lost 6 bases, the J end lost 0 bases, and 11 bases lay between the germline ends. Germline loops: CDR1 LNHDA, CDR2 SQIVND (reference sequence). The length of the CDR3 is 14 residues. CDR3 DNA: TGTGCCAGTAGATCCTACAGCTTGAACACTGAAGCTTTCTTT. Its translation: CASRSYSLNTEAFF.

This clone was counted only a few times. V gene TRBV5-1 combines with J gene TRBJ2-1; maybe TRBD2 (7 bases). There are 16 residues in the CDR3. The germline V and J ends were trimmed by 4 bases and 6 bases, with 20 bases remaining between them. The germline CDR1 and CDR2 sequences are SGHRS and YFSETQ. The CDR3 reads CASSPLGGGLGNEQFF. DNA of the CDR3: TGCGCCAGCAGCCCACTAGGGGGGGGGTTAGGCAATGAGCAGTTCTTC.

The genes are TRBV10-3 and TRBJ2-2, with TRBD1 identical over 9 bases. The trim removed 5 bases at V and 3 bases at J, leaving 1 base unmatched. The V gene's germline CDR1 is ENHRY and CDR2 SYGVKD. CDR3 size: 14 residues. CDR3: CAISRTGDTGELFF. In nucleotides, the CDR3 is TGTGCCATCAGTCGGACAGGGGACACCGGGGAGCTGTTTTTT.

The CDR3 DNA reads as TGTGCCAGCAGCTTAGGGGTCAGTTCCTACGAGCAGTACTTC. Its protein product is CASSLGVSSYEQYF. The chain couples TRBV7-2 to TRBJ2-7; D not certain. The CDR3 runs to 14 residues. Per germline, CDR1 SGHTA and CDR2 FQGNSA. V gave up 1 base and J gave up 1 base, with 8 bases separating them. The variable domain in full, with the rest retrieved from reference TRBV7-2 and TRBJ2-7, is GAGVSQSPSNKVTEKGKDVELRCDPISGHTALYWYRQSLGQGLEFLIYFQGNSAPDKSGLPSDRFSAERTGGSVSTLTIQRTQQEDSAVYLCASSLGVSSYEQYFGPGTRLTVT.

This clone has more than one count but fewer than ten. The rearrangement joins TRBV6-6 to TRBJ2-7; 9 nucleotides line up with TRBD1. After removal of 2 bases from V and 6 bases from J, the junction contained 8 bases not matched to a gene. The CDR3 covers 15 residues. Germline V gene sequence: CDR1 MNHNY, CDR2 SVGAGI (reference sequence). CDR3 in DNA: TGTGCCAGCAGTTACCGCCTGGACAGGGGCGGCGAGCAGTACTTC. Translating gives CASSYRLDRGGEQYF.

J is TRBJ1-2 and V is TRBV6-1; the D is unclear. The CDR3 loop spans 15 amino acids. Germline V gene sequence: CDR1 MNHNS, CDR2 SASEGT. Deletions cut 0 bases from V and 5 bases from J, with 13 bases between. For the CDR3, the DNA is TGTGCCAGCAGTGAAGCGGTGAACTCGGCATATGGCTACACCTTC. Its protein is CASSEAVNSAYGYTF.

This chain links TRBV4-3 with TRBJ2-1; 8 nucleotides match TRBD2. CDR3 length equals 20 residues. Germline CDR1 reads LGHNA; CDR2 reads YSLEER. V was pared by 0 bases and J by 3 bases, with 16 bases of the junction left unmatched. The CDR3 DNA is TGCGCCAGCAGCCAAGACTTGGCGGGAGGCCATGGGGGGTACTACAATGAGCAGTTCTTC. Amino acid sequence: CASSQDLAGGHGGYYNEQFF.

The rearrangement joins TRBV7-2 to TRBJ1-3; D possibly corresponds to TRBD1 (5 bases). This CDR3 contains 15 residues. Germline V gives CDR1 SGHTA, CDR2 FQGNSA. Trimming cost V 2 bases and J 0 bases, with 8 bases left between them. This CDR3 reads CASSLRGFSGNTIYF. For the CDR3, the DNA is TGTGCCAGCAGCTTAAGGGGTTTCTCTGGAAACACCATATATTTT.

J is TRBJ1-1 and V is TRBV10-3; tentative D call: TRBD1 (6 bases). The CDR3 is 14 residues long. V was cut by 6 bases and J by 3 bases, with 14 bases left in between. Looked up from germline, CDR1 is ENHRY and CDR2 is SYGVKD. CDR3 nucleotides: TGTGCCATCAGGGCCCGGGACACCTACACTGAAGCTTTCTTT. This encodes CAIRARDTYTEAFF.

The rearrangement uses TRBV6-4 and TRBJ2-3; D is uncertain. The V and J ends lost 2 bases and 0 bases respectively, with 6 bases between them. Germline CDR1 MRHNA, CDR2 SNTAGT. The CDR3 consists of 14 residues. The CDR3 spells CASSDEASTDTQYF. The CDR3 coding sequence is TGTGCCAGCAGTGACGAGGCGAGCACAGATACGCAGTATTTT.